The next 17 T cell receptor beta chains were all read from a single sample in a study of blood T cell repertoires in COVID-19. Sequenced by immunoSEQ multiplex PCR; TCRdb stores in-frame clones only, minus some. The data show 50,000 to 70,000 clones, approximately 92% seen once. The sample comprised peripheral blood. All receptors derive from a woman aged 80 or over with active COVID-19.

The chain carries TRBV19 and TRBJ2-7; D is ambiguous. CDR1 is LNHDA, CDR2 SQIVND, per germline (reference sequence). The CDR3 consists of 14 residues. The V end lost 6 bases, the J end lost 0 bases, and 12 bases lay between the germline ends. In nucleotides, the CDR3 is TGTGCCAGTAGCCTTGGGCTTCTCTCCTACGAGCAGTACTTC. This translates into CASSLGLLSYEQYF.

CDR3 residues: CATSRGMGTSAYNEQFF. In DNA form, the CDR3 reads TGTGCCACCAGCAGGGGGATGGGGACTAGCGCCTACAATGAGCAGTTCTTC. This sequence joins TRBV15 and TRBJ2-1, with 10 bases matching TRBD2. The CDR3 covers 17 residues. Germline CDR1 is LNHNV and CDR2 is YYDKDF (reference sequence). Unmatched junction bases numbered 7, after V lost 3 bases and J lost 2 bases. Supplemented by reference TRBV15 and TRBJ2-1, the full variable domain reads DAMVIQNPRYQVTQFGKPVTLSCSQTLNHNVMYWYQQKSSQAPKLLFHYYDKDFNNEADTPDNFQSRRPNTSFCFLDIRSPGLGDTAMYLCATSRGMGTSAYNEQFFGPGTRLTVL.

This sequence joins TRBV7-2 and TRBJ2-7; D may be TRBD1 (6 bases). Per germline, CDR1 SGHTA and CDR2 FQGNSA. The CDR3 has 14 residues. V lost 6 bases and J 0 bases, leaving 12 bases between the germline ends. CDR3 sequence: CASRLDSNSYEQYF. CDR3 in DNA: TGTGCCAGCAGACTGGACAGTAACTCCTACGAGCAGTACTTC. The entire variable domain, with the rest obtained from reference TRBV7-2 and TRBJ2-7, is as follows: GAGVSQSPSNKVTEKGKDVELRCDPISGHTALYWYRQSLGQGLEFLIYFQGNSAPDKSGLPSDRFSAERTGGSVSTLTIQRTQQEDSAVYLCASRLDSNSYEQYFGPGTRLTVT.

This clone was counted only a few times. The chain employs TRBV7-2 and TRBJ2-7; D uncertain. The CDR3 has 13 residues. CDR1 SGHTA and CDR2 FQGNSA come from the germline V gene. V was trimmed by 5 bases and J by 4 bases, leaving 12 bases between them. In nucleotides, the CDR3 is TGTGCCAGCAGCCCCCGGGTCGGTTACGAGCAGTACTTC. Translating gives CASSPRVGYEQYF.

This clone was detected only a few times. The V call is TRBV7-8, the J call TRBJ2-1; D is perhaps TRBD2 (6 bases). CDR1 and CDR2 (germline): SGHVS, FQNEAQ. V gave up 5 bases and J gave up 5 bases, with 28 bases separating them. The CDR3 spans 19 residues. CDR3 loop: CASSPLWSQLATADNEQFF. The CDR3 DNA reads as TGTGCCAGCAGCCCCCTCTGGTCTCAGCTAGCGACGGCGGACAATGAGCAGTTCTTC.

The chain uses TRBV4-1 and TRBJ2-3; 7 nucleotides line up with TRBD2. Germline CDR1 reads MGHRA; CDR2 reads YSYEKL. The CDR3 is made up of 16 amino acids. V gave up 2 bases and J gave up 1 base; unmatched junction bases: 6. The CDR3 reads CASSQKGGGRTDTQYF. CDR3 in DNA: TGCGCCAGCAGCCAAAAGGGCGGGGGACGCACAGATACGCAGTATTTT.

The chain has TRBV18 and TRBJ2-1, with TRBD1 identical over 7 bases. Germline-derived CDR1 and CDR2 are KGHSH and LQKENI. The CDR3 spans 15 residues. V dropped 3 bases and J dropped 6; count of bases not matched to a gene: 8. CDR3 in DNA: TGTGCCAGCTCACCGTCTCGACAGGGTCGCAATGAGCAGTTCTTC. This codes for CASSPSRQGRNEQFF.

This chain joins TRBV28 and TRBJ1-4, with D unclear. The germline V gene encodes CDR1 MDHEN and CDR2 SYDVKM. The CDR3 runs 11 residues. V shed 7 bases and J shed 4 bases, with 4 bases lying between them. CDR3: CASTRNEKLFF. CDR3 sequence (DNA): TGTGCCAGCACCCGTAATGAAAAACTGTTTTTT.

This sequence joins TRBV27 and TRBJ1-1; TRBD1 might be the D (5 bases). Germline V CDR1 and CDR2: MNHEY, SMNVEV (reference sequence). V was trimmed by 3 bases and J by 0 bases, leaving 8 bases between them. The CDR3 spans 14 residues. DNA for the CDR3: TGTGCCAGCAGTTTTGAAGGGGTGAACACTGAAGCTTTCTTT. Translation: CASSFEGVNTEAFF.

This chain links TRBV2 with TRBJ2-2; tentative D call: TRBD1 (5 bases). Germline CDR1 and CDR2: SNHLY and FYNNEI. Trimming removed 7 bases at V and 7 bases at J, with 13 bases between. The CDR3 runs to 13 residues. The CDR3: CASIVQGLGELFF. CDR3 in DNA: TGTGCCAGCATAGTTCAGGGTCTCGGGGAGCTGTTTTTT. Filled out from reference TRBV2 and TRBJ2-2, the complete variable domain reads EPEVTQTPSHQVTQMGQEVILRCVPISNHLYFYWYRQILGQKVEFLVSFYNNEISEKSEIFDDQFSVERPDGSNFTLKIRSTKLEDSAMYFCASIVQGLGELFFGEGSRLTVL.

CDR3 region: CASSLGGVPYEQYF. The CDR3 region has the DNA TGCGCCAGCAGTCTGGGGGGGGTGCCCTACGAGCAGTACTTC. The gene calls are TRBV5-1 and TRBJ2-7; TRBD2 matches at 7 bases. With V trimmed by 5 bases and J by 2 bases, 7 bases remained unmatched. In germline, CDR1 is SGHRS, CDR2 YFSETQ. The CDR3 covers 14 residues.

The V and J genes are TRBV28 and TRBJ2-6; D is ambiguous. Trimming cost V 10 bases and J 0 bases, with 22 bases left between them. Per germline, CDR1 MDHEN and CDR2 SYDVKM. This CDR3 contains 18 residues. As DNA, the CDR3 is TGTGCCACCGGTGGGCAGGCGACCCTCTCCTCTGGGGCCAACGTCCTGACTTTC. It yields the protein CATGGQATLSSGANVLTF. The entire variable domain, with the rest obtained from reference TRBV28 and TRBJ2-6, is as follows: DVKVTQSSRYLVKRTGEKVFLECVQDMDHENMFWYRQDPGLGLRLIYFSYDVKMKEKGDIPEGYSVSREKKERFSLILESASTNQTSMYLCATGGQATLSSGANVLTFGAGSRLTVL.

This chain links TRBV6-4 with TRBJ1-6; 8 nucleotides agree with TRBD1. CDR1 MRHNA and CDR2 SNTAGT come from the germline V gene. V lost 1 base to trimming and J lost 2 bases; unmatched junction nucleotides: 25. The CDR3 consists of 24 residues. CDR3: CASSDCADRGKAGGQSAYNSPLHF. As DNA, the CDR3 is TGTGCCAGCAGTGACTGCGCCGACAGGGGAAAAGCAGGGGGTCAAAGCGCCTATAATTCACCCCTCCACTTT.

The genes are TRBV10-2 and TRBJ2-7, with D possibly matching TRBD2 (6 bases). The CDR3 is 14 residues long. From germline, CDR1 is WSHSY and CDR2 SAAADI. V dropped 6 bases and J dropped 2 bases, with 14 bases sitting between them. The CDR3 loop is CASRVLGGPYEQYF. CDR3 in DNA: TGCGCCAGCAGAGTTTTGGGGGGACCCTACGAGCAGTACTTC.

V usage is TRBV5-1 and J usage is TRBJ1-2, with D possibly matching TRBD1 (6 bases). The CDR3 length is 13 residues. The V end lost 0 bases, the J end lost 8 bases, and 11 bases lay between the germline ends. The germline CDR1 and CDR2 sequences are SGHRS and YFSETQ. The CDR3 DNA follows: TGCGCCAGCAGCTTGGGGGGGCCGGGAGGCTACACCTTC. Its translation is CASSLGGPGGYTF.

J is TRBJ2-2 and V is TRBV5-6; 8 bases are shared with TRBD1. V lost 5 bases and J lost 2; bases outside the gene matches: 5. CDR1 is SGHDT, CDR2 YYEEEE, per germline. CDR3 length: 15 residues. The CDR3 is CASRWTGLNTGELFF. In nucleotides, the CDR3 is TGTGCCAGCAGGTGGACAGGGCTCAACACCGGGGAGCTGTTTTTT.

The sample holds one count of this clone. The DNA of the CDR3 is TGTGCCAGCAGCATCCAACCGGGACAGAGCACAGATACGCAGTATTTT. The encoded protein is CASSIQPGQSTDTQYF. V is TRBV7-2 and J is TRBJ2-3; 7 bases line up with TRBD1. The CDR3 totals 16 residues. The germline CDR1 and CDR2 sequences are SGHTA and FQGNSA. V lost 5 bases and J lost 0; bases outside the gene matches: 8.